This entry concerns a single T cell receptor beta chain. Its specificity is unknown. The CDR3 runs 13 residues. The V gene lost 2 bases and the J gene lost 4 bases, with 6 bases spanning the gap. Per the germline V gene, CDR1 is LGHNA and CDR2 is YSLEER. The data were obtained in a study of response to subunit inactivated influenza vaccine. TCRdb reprocessed the RT-PCR reads via MiXCR and lists one record per CDR3 protein. The repertoire has under 750,000 distinct CDR3 sequences, 10% to 15% of them found once; the top ten carry around 9.6%. Broader study findings: Authors suggested each seasonal influenza vaccination recruits few new T cells.

This chain connects TRBV4-3 to TRBJ2-1, with D tentatively TRBD1 (5 bases). The sequence was obtained from a man aged 50 or older who received an inactivated influenza vaccine. The sequencing here drew on PBMCs from blood, taken on the day of vaccination. The CDR3 sequence is CASSQPGYNEQFF. The CDR3 DNA reads as TGCGCCAGCAGCCAACCAGGGTACAATGAGCAGTTCTTC.